A selection of T cell receptor beta chains follows, all from one sample in a study of graft-versus-host responses after intestinal transplantation. TCRdb's copy holds only in-frame clones and misses some; the assay was immunoSEQ multiplex PCR. Found here are approximately 1,600 clones, more than 65% of them singletons; the top ten hold about 33%. Sequenced material: ileum tissue, taken approximately 520 days after transplant. These TCRs come from a human patient who received an intestinal transplant, so some T cells may come from the graft donor. Both conserved end residues are part of each CDR3. A D gene is named only where the DNA matches it firmly. Clone size appears in some rows only: once, few, many, or a class for an expanded clone.

abundance: -; v_gene: TRBV7-3; j_gene: TRBJ2-1; d_gene: -; CDR3nt: TGTGCCAGCAGCTTAGTCAACTGGGGGAATGAGCAGTTCTTC; CDR3aa: CASSLVNWGNEQFF
abundance: once; v_gene: TRBV2; j_gene: TRBJ1-4; d_gene: -; CDR3nt: TGTGCCAGCAGTGGACGGCCTCTCAATGAAAAACTGTTTTTT; CDR3aa: CASSGRPLNEKLFF
abundance: -; v_gene: TRBV5-1; j_gene: TRBJ1-3; d_gene: TRBD1; CDR3nt: TGCGCCAGCAGCCCTGACAGGGGTCACATCTCTGGAAACACCATATATTTT; CDR3aa: CASSPDRGHISGNTIYF
abundance: once; v_gene: TRBV5-1; j_gene: TRBJ2-3; d_gene: -; CDR3nt: TGCGCCAGCAGCCCGGGGTGGTTGGTAGGGCGCTACACAGATACGCAGTATTTT; CDR3aa: CASSPGWLVGRYTDTQYF
abundance: few; v_gene: TRBV7-9; j_gene: TRBJ1-2; d_gene: -; CDR3nt: TGTGCCAGCAGCTTATTCCCCAACAACGGGAACTATGGCTACACCTTC; CDR3aa: CASSLFPNNGNYGYTF
abundance: -; v_gene: TRBV28; j_gene: TRBJ2-5; d_gene: TRBD1; CDR3nt: TGTGCCAGCAGTCAACAGGGGTATTTGGAGACCCAGTACTTC; CDR3aa: CASSQQGYLETQYF
abundance: -; v_gene: TRBV5-1; j_gene: TRBJ1-1; d_gene: -; CDR3nt: TGCGCCAGCAGCTTGGAGGTACCCACTGAAGCTTTCTTT; CDR3aa: CASSLEVPTEAFF
abundance: -; v_gene: TRBV11-2; j_gene: TRBJ1-1; d_gene: -; CDR3nt: TGTGCCAGCAGCCAGGGCACTGAAGCTTTCTTT; CDR3aa: CASSQGTEAFF
abundance: -; v_gene: TRBV28; j_gene: TRBJ2-1; d_gene: -; CDR3nt: TGTGCCAGCAGTTTCGAAAGGGAGGCCCTACTCTTCCATGAGCAGTTCTTC; CDR3aa: CASSFEREALLFHEQFF
abundance: -; v_gene: TRBV20-1; j_gene: TRBJ2-5; d_gene: -; CDR3nt: TGCAGTGCTAAACACCAAGAGACCCAGTACTTC; CDR3aa: CSAKHQETQYF
abundance: -; v_gene: TRBV7-2; j_gene: TRBJ2-2; d_gene: -; CDR3nt: TGTGCCAGCAGCTTGGGAAAAAACACCGGGGAGCTGTTTTTT; CDR3aa: CASSLGKNTGELFF
abundance: -; v_gene: TRBV5-1; j_gene: TRBJ1-5; d_gene: TRBD1; CDR3nt: TGCGCCAGCAGCTCCGGGACAGAAAATCAGCCCCAGCATTTT; CDR3aa: CASSSGTENQPQHF
abundance: -; v_gene: TRBV11-1; j_gene: TRBJ2-1; d_gene: TRBD2; CDR3nt: TGTGCCAGCAGCTTTACACTAGCGGATGACATTGAGCAGTTCTTC; CDR3aa: CASSFTLADDIEQFF
abundance: -; v_gene: TRBV4-2; j_gene: TRBJ1-4; d_gene: -; CDR3nt: TGTGCCAGCAGCTTGGAGGGGCCCGTCTCTGAAAAACTGTTTTTT; CDR3aa: CASSLEGPVSEKLFF
abundance: -; v_gene: TRBV6-1; j_gene: TRBJ2-1; d_gene: -; CDR3nt: TGTGCCAGCAGGGGGAGTGGGACCGACTACAATGAGCAGTTCTTC; CDR3aa: CASRGSGTDYNEQFF
abundance: few; v_gene: TRBV6-1; j_gene: TRBJ2-3; d_gene: -; CDR3nt: TGTGCCACCTCGAGGGACGGGAGCAGCGGAGATACGCAGTATTTT; CDR3aa: CATSRDGSSGDTQYF
abundance: -; v_gene: TRBV5-1; j_gene: TRBJ1-1; d_gene: -; CDR3nt: TGCGCCAGCAGCTTGGGTAGGGGGGCTGAAGCTTTCTTT; CDR3aa: CASSLGRGAEAFF
abundance: once; v_gene: TRBV7-3; j_gene: TRBJ2-1; d_gene: -; CDR3nt: TGTGCCAGCAGCTCGGACCCCGCCGACAAGCAGTTCTTC; CDR3aa: CASSSDPADKQFF
abundance: -; v_gene: TRBV5-8; j_gene: TRBJ2-7; d_gene: TRBD2; CDR3nt: TGTGCCAGCAGCTTGGCTGTGGGAGGGTCTCTCTACGAGCAGTACTTC; CDR3aa: CASSLAVGGSLYEQYF
abundance: -; v_gene: TRBV21-1; j_gene: TRBJ2-5; d_gene: -; CDR3nt: TGTGCCAGCTTCGCAAGCGGGAGAGGGTGGGAGACCCAGTACTTC; CDR3aa: CASFASGRGWETQYF
abundance: few; v_gene: TRBV15; j_gene: TRBJ1-5; d_gene: TRBD1; CDR3nt: TGTGCCACCAGCAGAGAGGGGGACAGGGACCAGCCCCAGCATTTT; CDR3aa: CATSREGDRDQPQHF
abundance: -; v_gene: TRBV7-3; j_gene: TRBJ1-6; d_gene: -; CDR3nt: TGTGCCAGCAGCTTAGGAGGGGGGGGATCACCCCTCCACTTT; CDR3aa: CASSLGGGGSPLHF
abundance: -; v_gene: TRBV19; j_gene: TRBJ1-2; d_gene: -; CDR3nt: TGTGCCAGTACCCCCCCAAGGGTAGTACGTGGCTACACCTTC; CDR3aa: CASTPPRVVRGYTF
abundance: -; v_gene: TRBV2; j_gene: TRBJ1-4; d_gene: -; CDR3nt: TGTGCCAGCAGTGCGGGGGGCGCAACTAATGAAAAACTGTTTTTT; CDR3aa: CASSAGGATNEKLFF
abundance: -; v_gene: TRBV7-9; j_gene: TRBJ2-2; d_gene: -; CDR3nt: TGTGCCATCGACGACGGGGAGCTGTTTTTT; CDR3aa: CAIDDGELFF
abundance: -; v_gene: TRBV28; j_gene: TRBJ2-7; d_gene: -; CDR3nt: TGTGCCAGCAGTCCCCCGGCAGGGGCTGTCTACGAGCAGTACTTC; CDR3aa: CASSPPAGAVYEQYF
abundance: -; v_gene: TRBV7-2; j_gene: TRBJ1-2; d_gene: -; CDR3nt: TGTGCCAGCAGCTTAGATTCGGACCGCAGGAGGGGCTACACCTTC; CDR3aa: CASSLDSDRRRGYTF
abundance: -; v_gene: TRBV4-2; j_gene: TRBJ2-7; d_gene: -; CDR3nt: TGTGCCAGCAGCCAGGTGGAGGTCTCCTACGAGCAGTACTTC; CDR3aa: CASSQVEVSYEQYF
abundance: -; v_gene: TRBV6-5; j_gene: TRBJ1-3; d_gene: TRBD1; CDR3nt: TGTGCCAGCAGGTCAGGGGGAGGAAACACCATATATTTT; CDR3aa: CASRSGGGNTIYF
abundance: once; v_gene: TRBV6-6; j_gene: TRBJ2-2; d_gene: -; CDR3nt: TGTGCCAGCAGTGGGCAGTCTAACACCGGGGAGCTGTTTTTT; CDR3aa: CASSGQSNTGELFF
abundance: -; v_gene: TRBV6-5; j_gene: TRBJ1-5; d_gene: -; CDR3nt: TGTGCCAGCAGTTATATCGCGGGGACCGGTCAGCCCCAGCATTTT; CDR3aa: CASSYIAGTGQPQHF
abundance: -; v_gene: TRBV5-1; j_gene: TRBJ2-7; d_gene: -; CDR3nt: TGCGCCAGCAGCTTAAAACGAGGCTACGAGCAGTACTTC; CDR3aa: CASSLKRGYEQYF
abundance: -; v_gene: TRBV5-1; j_gene: TRBJ1-4; d_gene: -; CDR3nt: TGCGCCAGCAGCTGGGAGGATGGTGGTGAAAAACTGTTTTTT; CDR3aa: CASSWEDGGEKLFF
abundance: -; v_gene: TRBV27; j_gene: TRBJ2-7; d_gene: -; CDR3nt: TGTGCCAGTACCTCTAGTCGGGGGCTCTCCTACGAGCAGTACTTC; CDR3aa: CASTSSRGLSYEQYF
abundance: -; v_gene: TRBV15; j_gene: TRBJ2-7; d_gene: TRBD2; CDR3nt: TGTGCCACCAGCAGAGAAAGGGGAGCGGGAGGGCGGAGGAGGTACGAGCAGTACTTC; CDR3aa: CATSRERGAGGRRRYEQYF
abundance: -; v_gene: TRBV27; j_gene: TRBJ1-1; d_gene: -; CDR3nt: TGTGCCAGCAGTTTACAACTTAACACTGAAGCTTTCTTT; CDR3aa: CASSLQLNTEAFF
abundance: once; v_gene: TRBV7-9; j_gene: TRBJ1-1; d_gene: -; CDR3nt: TGTGCCAGCAGCCCCTTCATGACTGAAGCTTTCTTT; CDR3aa: CASSPFMTEAFF
abundance: -; v_gene: TRBV7-2; j_gene: TRBJ2-2; d_gene: -; CDR3nt: TGTGCCAGCAGCCCTCGACCCCTGGCCGGGGAGCTGTTTTTT; CDR3aa: CASSPRPLAGELFF
abundance: -; v_gene: TRBV19; j_gene: TRBJ1-5; d_gene: -; CDR3nt: TGTGCCAGTAGTCTCCAGCCGTTTAGCGGTCAGCCCCAGCATTTT; CDR3aa: CASSLQPFSGQPQHF
abundance: -; v_gene: TRBV6-6; j_gene: TRBJ2-7; d_gene: TRBD2; CDR3nt: TGTGCCAGCAGCCCGTCCGGGGGGGAGCAGTACTTC; CDR3aa: CASSPSGGEQYF
abundance: -; v_gene: TRBV2; j_gene: TRBJ2-7; d_gene: -; CDR3nt: TGTGCCAGCAGTCGACAGGTCCTCTACGAGCAGTACTTC; CDR3aa: CASSRQVLYEQYF
abundance: -; v_gene: TRBV7-5; j_gene: TRBJ2-7; d_gene: -; CDR3nt: TGTGCCAGAAGCTCGGCAGGGGGCGAGCAGTACTTC; CDR3aa: CARSSAGGEQYF
abundance: -; v_gene: TRBV18; j_gene: TRBJ2-2; d_gene: -; CDR3nt: TGTGCCAGCTCACCGGCCACGGAGCTGTTTTTT; CDR3aa: CASSPATELFF